Listed below are T cell receptor beta chains from one sample, sequenced in a study of blood T cell repertoires in COVID-19. The protocol was immunoSEQ multiplex PCR, while the TCRdb copy is restricted to in-frame clones and leaves out a portion. The profile shows a few hundred thousand clones, about four fifths of them singletons. The sequencing input was PBMCs or T cells enriched from blood (not recorded which). The receptors derive from a man in his fifties who had recovered from COVID-19. CDR3s include the opening cysteine and the closing phenylalanine or tryptophan. D genes are given only for firm matches. Expanded clones are given a class, and other clones once, few, many or no size at all.

size	J	V	D	DNA	CDR3
NA	TRBJ2-2	TRBV2	NA	TGTGCCAGCAGGACGATGGTTCGGGGGTTAACCGGGGAGCTGTTTTTT	CASRTMVRGLTGELFF
NA	TRBJ1-4	TRBV6-5	NA	TGTGCCAGCAGGGGGGCATTCGGTGAAAAACTGTTTTTT	CASRGAFGEKLFF
NA	TRBJ1-1	TRBV6-6	NA	TGTGCCACTCTCAGTGTCAGTCGCACTGAAGCTTTCTTT	CATLSVSRTEAFF
NA	TRBJ2-1	TRBV19	TRBD2	TGTGCCAGTAGTCGACTAGCGGGAGCTTCATGGGAGCAGTTCTTC	CASSRLAGASWEQFF
NA	TRBJ1-2	TRBV3-1/TRBV3-2	NA	TGTGCCAGCAGTATAACCCCTGAGGACTATGGCTACACCTTC	CASSITPEDYGYTF
NA	TRBJ2-7	TRBV3-1/TRBV3-2	NA	TGTGCCAGCAGCCCCTCGGGCTACGAGCAGTACTTC	CASSPSGYEQYF
NA	TRBJ2-7	TRBV28	TRBD2	TGTGCCAGCAGTTTCCACGGGCGGGGGTCAGGTTCCTACGAGCAGTACTTC	CASSFHGRGSGSYEQYF
NA	TRBJ2-3	TRBV10-2	TRBD2	TGCGCCAGCAGTCGCGGGACTAGCGGGAGGGGGTCAGATACGCAGTATTTT	CASSRGTSGRGSDTQYF
NA	TRBJ2-5	TRBV5-4	TRBD1	TGTGCCAGCAGCTTGGCCGCCAGGGGGGAGACCCAGTACTTC	CASSLAARGETQYF
NA	TRBJ1-4	TRBV4-1	NA	TGCGCCAGCAGCCAAGAGGAACAGGTTAAGGTAAAACTGTTTTTT	CASSQEEQVKVKLFF
NA	TRBJ2-7	TRBV28	NA	TGTGCCAGCAGTCGCCTAGCGAGCTCCTACGAGCAGTACTTC	CASSRLASSYEQYF
NA	TRBJ2-7	TRBV27	TRBD2	TGTGCCAGCAGTTTAAGCCACCCCACAGCGGGAGGGTACGAGCAGTACTTC	CASSLSHPTAGGYEQYF
few	TRBJ2-1	TRBV13	TRBD2	TGTGCCAGCAGCTTACCGGAGCGGGAGGGTGTCAATGAGCAGTTCTTC	CASSLPEREGVNEQFF
NA	TRBJ1-5	TRBV28	NA	TGTGCCAGCAGTTTAAGGGGATTCGGGCAGCCCCAGCATTTT	CASSLRGFGQPQHF
NA	TRBJ2-1	TRBV7-9	NA	TGTGCCAGCAAGACAACGGGGGTGGGGTACAATGAGCAGTTCTTC	CASKTTGVGYNEQFF
NA	TRBJ2-3	TRBV19	TRBD1	TGTGCCAGTAGTATAAGAACAGGGGGCGCAGATACGCAGTATTTT	CASSIRTGGADTQYF
NA	TRBJ1-2	TRBV5-4	TRBD1	TGTGCCAGCAGCCAACCGGCAGGGGGCACTGGCTTTGGCTACACCTTC	CASSQPAGGTGFGYTF
NA	TRBJ2-1	TRBV10-3	TRBD1	TGTGCCATCAGTGAGGTACAGGGGGTCGTTGAGCAGTTCTTC	CAISEVQGVVEQFF
many	TRBJ2-1	TRBV7-2	TRBD2	TGTGCCAGCAGCTTACGGGGACTAGCGGGGATCAATGAGCAGTTCTTC	CASSLRGLAGINEQFF
NA	TRBJ1-6	TRBV5-1	TRBD1	TGCGCCAGCAGCCATTACTTGATACAGGGGAGTAACTCACCCCTCCACTTT	CASSHYLIQGSNSPLHF
NA	TRBJ2-5	TRBV11-2	NA	TGTGCCAGCAGCTTAGTTGGCAGGGGAGAGACCCAGTACTTC	CASSLVGRGETQYF
NA	TRBJ1-6	TRBV9	NA	TGTGCCAGCAGGTCCGGACAGCCGAATTCACCCCTCCACTTT	CASRSGQPNSPLHF
NA	TRBJ2-7	TRBV15	NA	TGTGCCACCAGCAGCCCGACCGGGACTTCCAGCTCCTACGAGCAGTACTTC	CATSSPTGTSSSYEQYF
NA	TRBJ1-1	TRBV27	NA	TGTGCCAGCAGTCCAAGGGGGACTGAAGCTTTCTTT	CASSPRGTEAFF
NA	TRBJ2-7	TRBV5-1	TRBD1	TGCGCCAGCAGACCGGGACAGGCGAACTACGAGCAGTACTTC	CASRPGQANYEQYF
NA	TRBJ1-5	TRBV2	TRBD1	TGTGCCAGCAGCGCCGATAGGACAGGGGGAAATCAGCCCCAGCATTTT	CASSADRTGGNQPQHF
NA	TRBJ2-2	TRBV2	NA	TGTGCCAGCAGTGAAACTACAGGGGCGGGAGGAGGGGAGCTGTTTTTT	CASSETTGAGGGELFF
NA	TRBJ2-7	TRBV7-2	NA	TGTGCCAGCAGCTTAGCGAGTTCCCACTCCTACGAGCAGTACTTC	CASSLASSHSYEQYF
once	TRBJ1-2	TRBV5-8	NA	TGTGCCAGCAGCTTCCGACCCCGGGGGGCAGCCAACACCTTC	CASSFRPRGAANTF